These T cell receptor beta chains were read from a single sample in a study of blood T cell repertoires in COVID-19. Profiled with immunoSEQ multiplex PCR; TCRdb holds only in-frame clones, not every one. The sample consists of about 54,000 clones, approximately 82% of them appearing once. The sequenced material came from peripheral blood. The receptor set was obtained from a human donor in a cohort sampled during active COVID-19. Each CDR3 is given with its conserved first and last residue. The D gene is left open where the match is weak. Expanded clones get a size class; other rows say once, few or many, or leave the size out.

CASSRTSGGLDEQFF	TGTGCCAGTAGTCGGACTAGCGGGGGGTTGGATGAGCAGTTCTTC	TRBV19	TRBJ2-1	few	TRBD2
CASSIIEGRDNEQFF	TGTGCCAGTAGTATAATTGAGGGTAGAGACAATGAGCAGTTCTTC	TRBV19	TRBJ2-1	NA	NA
CASRTGGSGNTIYF	TGTGCCAGCAGGACAGGGGGGTCTGGAAACACCATATATTTT	TRBV28	TRBJ1-3	NA	TRBD1
CAWTPRGISNQPQHF	TGTGCCTGGACCCCTAGAGGCATTAGCAATCAGCCCCAGCATTTT	TRBV30	TRBJ1-5	NA	NA
CASSREGGKRTEAFF	TGTGCCAGCAGCCGCGAGGGGGGGAAAAGGACTGAAGCTTTCTTT	TRBV5-4	TRBJ1-1	NA	NA
CASRAGETEAFF	TGTGCCAGCAGAGCAGGGGAAACTGAAGCTTTCTTT	TRBV6-5	TRBJ1-1	NA	NA
CASSSAGGLRAFF	TGTGCCAGCAGCTCCGCGGGGGGACTTCGGGCTTTCTTT	TRBV7-8	TRBJ1-1	NA	NA
CASSFLRDSAEAFF	TGTGCCAGCAGCTTCCTCAGGGACAGCGCTGAAGCTTTCTTT	TRBV7-2	TRBJ1-1	NA	TRBD1
CASSRAKSSYNSPLHF	TGTGCCAGCTCTAGAGCAAAGAGCTCCTATAATTCACCCCTCCACTTT	TRBV27	TRBJ1-6	NA	NA
CASSSSRSRNTEAFF	TGTGCCAGCAGTTCTAGTCGGAGTCGGAACACTGAAGCTTTCTTT	TRBV2	TRBJ1-1	NA	NA
CAWSVLIGVGEQFF	TGTGCCTGGAGTGTACTAATCGGGGTAGGTGAGCAGTTCTTC	TRBV30	TRBJ2-1	once	NA
CATSRQYNSPLHF	TGTGCCACCTCTCGACAGTATAATTCACCCCTCCACTTT	TRBV28	TRBJ1-6	once	NA
CASSPGIGPLHF	TGTGCCAGCAGCCCGGGGATCGGGCCCCTCCACTTT	TRBV7-3	TRBJ1-6	NA	NA
CASSPEASANYGYTF	TGCGCCAGCAGCCCTGAGGCCTCAGCGAACTATGGCTACACCTTC	TRBV4-1	TRBJ1-2	NA	NA
CATRQGYTEAFF	TGTGCCACACGACAGGGGTACACTGAAGCTTTCTTT	TRBV19	TRBJ1-1	NA	TRBD1
CASSSLGGATEAFF	TGCGCCAGCAGCTCCCTGGGGGGGGCCACTGAAGCTTTCTTT	TRBV5-1	TRBJ1-1	NA	NA
CASSLSGSTITGELFF	TGTGCCAGCAGCTTATCCGGGTCCACGATCACCGGGGAGCTGTTTTTT	TRBV7-9	TRBJ2-2	once	NA
CAGRRGELRETQYF	TGTGCCGGTCGTCGGGGGGAGCTTCGAGAGACCCAGTACTTC	TRBV7-2	TRBJ2-5	NA	TRBD2
CASSLGPWDRGGTDTQYF	TGTGCCAGCAGCTTAGGGCCGTGGGACAGGGGGGGCACAGATACGCAGTATTTT	TRBV7-6	TRBJ2-3	NA	TRBD1
CASSPGGGSYEQYF	TGTGCCAGCAGCCCTGGGGGGGGATCCTACGAGCAGTACTTC	TRBV5-4	TRBJ2-7	NA	TRBD2
CASSLAQGADYEQYF	TGTGCCAGCAGCTTAGCACAGGGGGCAGACTACGAGCAGTACTTC	TRBV7-6	TRBJ2-7	NA	TRBD1
CSVASAVNQPQHF	TGCAGCGTTGCCTCGGCGGTCAATCAGCCCCAGCATTTT	TRBV29-1	TRBJ1-5	NA	NA
CASSLGLAVNFEQYF	TGTGCCAGCAGCTTAGGGCTCGCGGTAAACTTCGAGCAGTACTTC	TRBV7-2	TRBJ2-7	NA	NA
CASSLEGGGAMTGELFF	TGCGCCAGCAGCTTGGAAGGCGGCGGGGCAATGACCGGGGAGCTGTTTTTT	TRBV5-1	TRBJ2-2	NA	NA
CASSSGRESYGYTF	TGTGCCAGCAGTTCCGGCAGGGAAAGCTATGGCTACACCTTC	TRBV27	TRBJ1-2	NA	NA
CASRVTESSYEQYF	TGTGCCAGTAGGGTAACAGAGAGCTCCTACGAGCAGTACTTC	TRBV19	TRBJ2-7	NA	NA
CASSPVDRSIQYF	TGTGCCAGCAGTCCCGTGGACAGAAGCATTCAGTACTTC	TRBV6-6	TRBJ2-4	NA	NA
CASSPNRGIDTQYF	TGTGCCAGCAGCCCAAACAGAGGGATAGATACGCAGTATTTT	TRBV7-2	TRBJ2-3	NA	NA
CAITATTGRTEAFF	TGTGCCATCACCGCAACGACAGGGAGGACTGAAGCTTTCTTT	TRBV10-3	TRBJ1-1	NA	TRBD1
CASSAPGTSGTYEQYF	TGTGCCAGCAGTGCGCCTGGGACTAGCGGAACCTACGAGCAGTACTTC	TRBV27	TRBJ2-7	NA	TRBD2
CASSLGGPNYGYTF	TGTGCCAGCAGCTTGGGGGGGCCTAACTATGGCTACACCTTC	TRBV7-9	TRBJ1-2	NA	NA
CASSVGPIRTDTQYF	TGTGCCAGTAGTGTGGGGCCTATTCGCACAGATACGCAGTATTTT	TRBV19	TRBJ2-3	few	NA
CASSSVGGNNEQYF	TGTGCCAGCAGCAGCGTTGGGGGGAATAACGAGCAGTACTTC	TRBV5-4	TRBJ2-7	NA	NA
CASTLEGSNEQFF	TGTGCCAGCACTTTGGAGGGGTCCAATGAGCAGTTCTTC	TRBV9	TRBJ2-1	few	NA
CASSSPQGGTYEQYF	TGCGCCAGCAGCTCCCCACAGGGGGGTACCTACGAGCAGTACTTC	TRBV5-1	TRBJ2-7	NA	TRBD1
CASSAQGNSPLHF	TGTGCCAGCAGCGCACAGGGGAATTCACCCCTCCACTTT	TRBV3-1/TRBV3-2	TRBJ1-6	NA	TRBD1
CASNLYQGDTEAFF	TGTGCCAGCAACCTCTACCAGGGTGACACTGAAGCTTTCTTT	TRBV11-2	TRBJ1-1	NA	NA
CASSLGGGSGELFF	TGTGCCAGCAGCTTAGGTGGGGGCTCCGGGGAGCTGTTTTTT	TRBV7-2	TRBJ2-2	NA	NA
CASSFSGATDTQYF	TGTGCCAGCAGCTTCAGCGGGGCCACAGATACGCAGTATTTT	TRBV7-8	TRBJ2-3	NA	TRBD2
CASSARNSATGNTIYF	TGTGCCAGTAGTGCCCGAAATAGTGCAACTGGAAACACCATATATTTT	TRBV19	TRBJ1-3	NA	NA
CASIEEAASNTEAFF	TGTGCCAGCATCGAGGAGGCAGCCTCGAACACTGAAGCTTTCTTT	TRBV2	TRBJ1-1	NA	NA
CATSRGQGGSDTQYF	TGTGCCACCAGCAGAGGACAGGGCGGGTCAGATACGCAGTATTTT	TRBV15	TRBJ2-3	NA	TRBD1
CASSFQINQPQHF	TGTGCCAGCAGTTTCCAGATCAATCAGCCCCAGCATTTT	TRBV28	TRBJ1-5	NA	NA
CASSYSKGGEAFF	TGTGCCAGCAGTTACTCGAAAGGGGGAGAAGCTTTCTTT	TRBV6-6	TRBJ1-1	NA	NA
CASSNMGQVNQPQHF	TGTGCCAGTAGCAATATGGGACAGGTCAATCAGCCCCAGCATTTT	TRBV19	TRBJ1-5	few	TRBD1